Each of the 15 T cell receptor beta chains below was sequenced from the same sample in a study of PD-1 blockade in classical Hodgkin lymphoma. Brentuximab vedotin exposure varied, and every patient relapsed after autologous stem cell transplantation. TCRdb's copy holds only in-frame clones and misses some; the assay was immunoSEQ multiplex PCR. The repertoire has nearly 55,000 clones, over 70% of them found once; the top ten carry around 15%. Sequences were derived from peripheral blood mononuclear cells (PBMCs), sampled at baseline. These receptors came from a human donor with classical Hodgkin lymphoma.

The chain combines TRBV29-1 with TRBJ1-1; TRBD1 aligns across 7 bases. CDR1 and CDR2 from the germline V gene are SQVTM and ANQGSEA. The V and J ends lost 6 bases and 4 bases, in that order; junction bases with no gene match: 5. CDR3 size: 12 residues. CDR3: CSVGDRATEAFF. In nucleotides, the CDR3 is TGCAGCGTGGGCGACAGGGCCACTGAAGCTTTCTTT.

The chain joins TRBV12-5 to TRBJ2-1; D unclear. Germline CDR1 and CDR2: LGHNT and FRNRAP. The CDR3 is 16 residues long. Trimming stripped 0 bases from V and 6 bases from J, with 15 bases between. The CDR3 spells CASGLVLTAHFNEQFF. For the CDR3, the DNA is TGTGCTAGTGGTTTGGTACTAACAGCTCACTTCAATGAGCAGTTCTTC.

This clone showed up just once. CDR3 DNA: TGCGCCAGCAGCTTGGACTCAGGGTATACTGAAGCTTTCTTT. Its translation is CASSLDSGYTEAFF. This chain joins TRBV5-1 and TRBJ1-1; a possible D gene is TRBD1 (5 bases). Per the germline V gene, CDR1 is SGHRS and CDR2 is YFSETQ. The CDR3 loop spans 14 amino acids. The V gene lost 0 bases and the J gene lost 5 bases, with 11 bases spanning the gap. The full variable domain, with the rest looked up from reference TRBV5-1 and TRBJ1-1, is KAGVTQTPRYLIKTRGQQVTLSCSPISGHRSVSWYQQTPGQGLQFLFEYFSETQRNKGNFPGRFSGRQFSNSRSEMNVSTLELGDSALYLCASSLDSGYTEAFFGQGTRLTVV.

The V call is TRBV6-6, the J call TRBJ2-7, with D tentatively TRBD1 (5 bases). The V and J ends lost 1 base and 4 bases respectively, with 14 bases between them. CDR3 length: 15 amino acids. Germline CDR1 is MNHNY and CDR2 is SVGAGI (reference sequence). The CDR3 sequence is CASSYLGEEEYEQYF. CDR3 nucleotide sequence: TGTGCCAGCAGTTACTTAGGGGAAGAGGAGTACGAGCAGTACTTC.

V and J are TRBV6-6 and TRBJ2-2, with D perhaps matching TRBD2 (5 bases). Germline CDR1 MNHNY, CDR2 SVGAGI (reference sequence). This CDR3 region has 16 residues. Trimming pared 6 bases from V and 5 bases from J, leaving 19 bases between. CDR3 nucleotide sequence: TGTGCCAGCAGCCCCCAAGCGGCCCTGGGTACCGGGGAGCTGTTTTTT. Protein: CASSPQAALGTGELFF.

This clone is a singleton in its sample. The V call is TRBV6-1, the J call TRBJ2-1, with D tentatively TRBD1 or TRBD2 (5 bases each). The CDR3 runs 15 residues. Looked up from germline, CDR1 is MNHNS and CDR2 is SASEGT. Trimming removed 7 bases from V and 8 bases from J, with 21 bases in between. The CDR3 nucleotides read TGTGCCAGCATTCTCCGGTGGGGGTTTCTCGATGAGCAGTTCTTC. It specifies CASILRWGFLDEQFF.

The CDR3 DNA reads as TGTGCCAGCAGCTTTATACCGGGACAGGGGGAGTTTGATGGCTACACCTTC. As protein: CASSFIPGQGEFDGYTF. V gene TRBV11-3 combines with J gene TRBJ1-2; TRBD1 matches at 11 bases. CDR3 length equals 17 residues. Per the germline V gene, CDR1 is SGHNT and CDR2 is YENEEA. The V and J ends lost 3 bases and 6 bases, in that order; junction bases with no gene match: 12.

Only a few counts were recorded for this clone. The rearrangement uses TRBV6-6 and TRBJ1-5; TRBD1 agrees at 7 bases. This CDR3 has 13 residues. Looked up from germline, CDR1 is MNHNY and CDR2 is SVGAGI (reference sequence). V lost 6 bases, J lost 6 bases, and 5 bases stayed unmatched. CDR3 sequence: CASSRQGSQPQHF. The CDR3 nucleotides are TGTGCCAGCAGCAGACAGGGAAGTCAGCCCCAGCATTTT.

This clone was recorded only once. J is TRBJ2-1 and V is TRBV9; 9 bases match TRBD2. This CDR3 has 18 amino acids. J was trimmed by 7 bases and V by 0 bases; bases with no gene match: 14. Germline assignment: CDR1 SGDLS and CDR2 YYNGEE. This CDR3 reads CASSVGGPGTSQPNEQFF. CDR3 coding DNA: TGTGCCAGCAGCGTAGGAGGACCCGGGACTAGCCAACCTAATGAGCAGTTCTTC.

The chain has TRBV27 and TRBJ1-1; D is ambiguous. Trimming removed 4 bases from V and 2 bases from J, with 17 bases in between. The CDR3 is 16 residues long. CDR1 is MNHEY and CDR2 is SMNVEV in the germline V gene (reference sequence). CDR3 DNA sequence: TGTGCCAGCAGTTCACCTCGTAAGGAACCAAACACTGAAGCTTTCTTT. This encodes CASSSPRKEPNTEAFF.

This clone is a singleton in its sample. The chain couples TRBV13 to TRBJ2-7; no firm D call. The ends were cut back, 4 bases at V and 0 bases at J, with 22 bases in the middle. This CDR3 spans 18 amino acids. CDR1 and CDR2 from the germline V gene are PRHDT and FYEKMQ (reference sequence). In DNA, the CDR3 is TGTGCCAGCAGCTCCTCCGGGCCCCATTCTTTCGCCTCCTACGAGCAGTACTTC. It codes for CASSSSGPHSFASYEQYF.

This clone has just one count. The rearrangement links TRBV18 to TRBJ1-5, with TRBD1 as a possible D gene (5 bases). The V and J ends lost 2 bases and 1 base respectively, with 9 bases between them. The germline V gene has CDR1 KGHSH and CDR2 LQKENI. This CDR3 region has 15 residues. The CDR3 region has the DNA TGTGCCAGCTCACCAAATAGGGGAAGCAATCAGCCCCAGCATTTT. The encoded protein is CASSPNRGSNQPQHF.

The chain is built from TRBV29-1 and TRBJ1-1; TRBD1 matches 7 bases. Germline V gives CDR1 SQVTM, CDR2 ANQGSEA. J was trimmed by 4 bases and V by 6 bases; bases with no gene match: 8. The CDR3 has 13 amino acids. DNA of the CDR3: TGCAGCGTGAATACAGGGGTCGGCACTGAAGCTTTCTTT. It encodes CSVNTGVGTEAFF. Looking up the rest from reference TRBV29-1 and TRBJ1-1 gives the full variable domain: SAVISQKPSRDICQRGTSLTIQCQVDSQVTMMFWYRQQPGQSLTLIATANQGSEATYESGFVIDKFPISRPNLTFSTLTVSNMSPEDSSIYLCSVNTGVGTEAFFGQGTRLTVV.

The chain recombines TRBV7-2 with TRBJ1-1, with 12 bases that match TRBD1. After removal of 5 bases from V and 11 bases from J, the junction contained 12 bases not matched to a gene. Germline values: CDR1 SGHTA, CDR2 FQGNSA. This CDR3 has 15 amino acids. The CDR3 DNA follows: TGTGCCAGCAGCGCGACAGGCGGGACAGGGGGCTTTGCTTTCTTT. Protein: CASSATGGTGGFAFF.

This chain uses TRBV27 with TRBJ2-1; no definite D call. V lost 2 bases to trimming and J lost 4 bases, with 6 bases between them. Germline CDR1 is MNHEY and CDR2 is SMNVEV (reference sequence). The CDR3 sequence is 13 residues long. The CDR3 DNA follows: TGTGCCAGCAGTTTAGGCTTGTACAATGAGCAGTTCTTC. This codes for CASSLGLYNEQFF.